This is a list of T cell receptor beta chains from one sample in a study of OX40 agonist ivuxolimab in advanced cancers. Sequenced by immunoSEQ multiplex PCR; TCRdb stores in-frame clones only, minus some. Of some 100,000 clones listed, around 84% are singletons. Sequencing was performed on CD4+ or CD8+ T cells sorted from blood, taken in a trial of the OX40 agonist ivuxolimab. Every receptor here comes from an adult with an advanced solid tumor such as melanoma, head and neck, liver or kidney cancer. The CDR3 runs from the conserved cysteine through the conserved F or W. The D gene is left open where the match is weak. Where a row states a size, it is once, few, many or the class of an expanded clone; other rows omit it.

CDR3nt | CDR3aa | v_gene | d_gene | len | j_gene | abundance
TGTGCCAGCAGCATCTCACTAGCGGTCCAAGAGACCCAGTACTTC | CASSISLAVQETQYF | TRBV5-4 | TRBD2 | 15 | TRBJ2-5 | .
TGTGCCAGACTTAGGCCTAGCTTAGGTGAGCAGTTCTTC | CARLRPSLGEQFF | TRBV19 | . | 13 | TRBJ2-1 | once
TGTGCCAGCAGCTTAGGTTGGGACAATAGCAATCAGCCCCAGCATTTT | CASSLGWDNSNQPQHF | TRBV7-8 | . | 16 | TRBJ1-5 | .
TGCAGCGTTGACGCAGGGGCCGGAAACACCATATATTTT | CSVDAGAGNTIYF | TRBV29-1 | . | 13 | TRBJ1-3 | .
TGTGCCAGCAGCCCCTCAGCGGGGGGGAACCCTAGCACAGATACGCAGTATTTT | CASSPSAGGNPSTDTQYF | TRBV4-2 | TRBD2 | 18 | TRBJ2-3 | .
TGTGCCAGCAGCCAATTGACGGAAGGGTCGGTCGATGAGCAGTTCTTC | CASSQLTEGSVDEQFF | TRBV4-2 | . | 16 | TRBJ2-1 | .
TGTGCCAGCACTCTCGGGCAGGGCGCTTACGAGCAGTACTTC | CASTLGQGAYEQYF | TRBV28 | . | 14 | TRBJ2-7 | .
TGTGCCAGCAGCTTAGATACGTCTCCCGGGGCACGAGCTTTCTTT | CASSLDTSPGARAFF | TRBV11-2 | . | 15 | TRBJ1-1 | .
TGTGCCAGCACCTACGGACAGGAACAAGAGACCCAGTACTTC | CASTYGQEQETQYF | TRBV11-1 | TRBD1 | 14 | TRBJ2-5 | .
TGTGCCAGTAGGGCGGGGTCGACAGATACGCAGTATTTT | CASRAGSTDTQYF | TRBV19 | . | 13 | TRBJ2-3 | .
TGTGCCAGCAGGGGTTTTGGGTGGAACACCGGGGAGCTGTTTTTT | CASRGFGWNTGELFF | TRBV7-2 | . | 15 | TRBJ2-2 | .
TGCAGCGTTGATGCAAACTCTGGAAACACCATATATTTT | CSVDANSGNTIYF | TRBV29-1 | . | 13 | TRBJ1-3 | .
TGTGCCATCAGTGAGGGGAGGGAGGACGGCTACACCTTC | CAISEGREDGYTF | TRBV10-3 | . | 13 | TRBJ1-2 | once
TGTGCCAGCACAAAGACAGGGGTTGAGACCCAGTACTTC | CASTKTGVETQYF | TRBV28 | TRBD1 | 13 | TRBJ2-5 | .
TGTGCCAGCAGTTACGCCCCCGACAGGGACTATGGCTACACCTTC | CASSYAPDRDYGYTF | TRBV6-6 | TRBD1 | 15 | TRBJ1-2 | .
TGTGCCAGCAGCGCAGGGGGCAGCAATCAGCCCCAGCATTTT | CASSAGGSNQPQHF | TRBV9 | TRBD1 | 14 | TRBJ1-5 | .
TGTGCCAGTAGTCCTACGGATAGTCAGCCCCAGCATTTT | CASSPTDSQPQHF | TRBV19 | . | 13 | TRBJ1-5 | .
TGTGCCAGCTCACCACGGACCAGTGAAAGAACTGAAGCTTTCTTT | CASSPRTSERTEAFF | TRBV18 | . | 15 | TRBJ1-1 | .